The present T cell receptor (beta chain) was sequenced within a study of T-cell memory formation after mild COVID-19. TCRdb processed the 5' RACE reads anew with MiXCR; each CDR3 protein has one entry. The repertoire has 280,000 or so distinct CDR3 sequences, roughly 18% of them found once; the top ten carry about 23%. Only a few counts were recorded for this clonotype. Its antigen is not known. Whole-study findings and limits: Clones that shrank (day 15 to 85) were balanced CD4/CD8, whereas later expanders leaned CD4+.

Germline V gene lookup returns CDR1 LNHNV and CDR2 YYDKDF (reference sequence). Trimming removed 5 bases at V and 2 bases at J, with 7 bases between. This CDR3 has 13 amino acids. Sequencing was performed on PBMCs or a T cell subset sorted from them (not recorded which). This chain connects TRBV15 to TRBJ2-1; perhaps TRBD1 as D (6 bases). The clonotype comes from a man between 18 and 29 years old who had mild COVID-19 (a few samples of this study predate the infection). Cell type and time point are not known. The CDR3 DNA sequence: TGTGCCACCAGCCGGACAGCCTACAATGAGCAGTTCTTC. It translates to CATSRTAYNEQFF.